The 11 T cell receptor beta chains presented below share a single source sample, sequenced in a study of regulatory T cells in long-lasting Graves disease. Time point specified: newly diagnosed GD, antithyroid drugs for less than 3 months. The TCR library was made from RNA extracted from PBMCs. Construction of the TCR beta libraries employed iRepertoire HTBI primers in conjunction with Arm-PCR of CDR3 regions. MiXCR was run by TCRdb on the multiplex PCR reads, yielding one entry per CDR3 protein. Of approximately 400,000 distinct CDR3 sequences listed, about 16% are singletons. These data are also associated with another study on T cells in Graves' hyperthyroidism and ophthalmopathy.

Specimen: peripheral blood mononuclear cells (PBMCs), collected at new diagnosis, from a patient treated with antithyroid drugs. The receptors derive from a woman aged 30 to 39 with Graves disease.

V is TRBV9 and J is TRBJ2-5; TRBD2 matches 9 bases. The CDR3 has 16 residues. CDR1 is SGDLS, CDR2 YYNGEE, per germline. Germline trimming cut 0 bases from V and 5 bases from J; bases unmatched to any gene: 8. The CDR3: CASSVDSGSGIETQYF. CDR3 coding DNA: TGTGCCAGCAGCGTAGATAGCGGGAGTGGTATTGAGACCCAGTACTTC.

This clonotype was observed a few times. V is TRBV24-1 and J is TRBJ1-5; no clear D. V lost 1 base and J lost 5, with 5 bases in between. The length of the CDR3 is 13 residues. CDR1 and CDR2 (germline): KGHDR, SFDVKD. In DNA, the CDR3 is TGTGCCACCAGTGATTTCCACGATCAGCCCCAGCATTTT. Its protein is CATSDFHDQPQHF.

This clonotype was counted ten times or more. V and J are TRBV7-9 and TRBJ1-1; tentative D call: TRBD1 (5 bases). The CDR3 length is 15 residues. V lost 1 base to trimming and J lost 1 base, with 10 bases between them. Germline V gene data show CDR1 as SEHNR and CDR2 as FQNEAQ (reference sequence). The CDR3 sequence is CASSLGLTENTEAFF. The CDR3, as DNA: TGTGCCAGCAGCTTAGGTTTGACAGAGAACACTGAAGCTTTCTTT.

This clonotype was observed at least ten times. The V gene is TRBV20-1, the J gene TRBJ2-3; 8 bases fit TRBD2. Per the germline V gene, CDR1 is DFQATT and CDR2 is SNEGSKA (reference sequence). This CDR3 has 16 amino acids. V lost 5 bases and J lost 5; bases outside the gene matches: 15. The DNA of the CDR3 is TGCAGTGCTCCTCCTATGAGCGGGAGTGGCCAAGATACGCAGTATTTT. Translation gives CSAPPMSGSGQDTQYF.

This clonotype occurred many times. This chain connects TRBV7-3 to TRBJ2-2; 7 nucleotides agree with TRBD1. The CDR3 runs to 14 residues. Germline values: CDR1 SGHTA, CDR2 FQGTGA. Losses at the gene ends were 5 bases for V and 6 bases for J; bases not matched to a gene: 6. The CDR3 DNA reads TGTGCCAGCAGCGAGACAGGGATGGCCGGGGAGCTGTTTTTT. Protein product: CASSETGMAGELFF. The whole variable domain, remainder taken from reference TRBV7-3 and TRBJ2-2, is GAGVSQTPSNKVTEKGKYVELRCDPISGHTALYWYRQSLGQGPEFLIYFQGTGAADDSGLPNDRFFAVRPEGSVSTLKIQRTERGDSAVYLCASSETGMAGELFFGEGSRLTVL.

This chain uses TRBV20-1 with TRBJ2-2, with 9 bases lining up with TRBD2. V shed 5 bases and J 7 bases; nucleotides not matched to a gene: 14. CDR1 and CDR2 from the germline V gene are DFQATT and SNEGSKA (reference sequence). This CDR3 has 16 residues. CDR3 nucleotides: TGCAGTGCTCCCCCGGGGCGGGAGGGCCTCAACGGGGAGCTGTTTTTT. This translates into CSAPPGREGLNGELFF.

The sample holds many counts of this clonotype. J is TRBJ1-1 and V is TRBV11-2; the match to TRBD1 covers 8 bases. This CDR3 has 14 amino acids. V dropped 5 bases and J dropped 6; count of bases not matched to a gene: 8. Looked up from germline, CDR1 is SGHAT and CDR2 is FQNNGV. This CDR3 is CASSTRTGRSEAFF. DNA of the CDR3: TGTGCCAGCAGCACTCGGACAGGGCGGTCTGAAGCTTTCTTT.

The chain carries TRBV2 and TRBJ2-7; a possible D gene is TRBD1 (6 bases). The germline V gene encodes CDR1 SNHLY and CDR2 FYNNEI. This CDR3 contains 13 residues. V was pared by 7 bases and J by 3 bases, with 13 bases between. The DNA of the CDR3 is TGTGCCAGCACAGGGGCGCTGAGCTACGAGCAGTACTTC. Its translation is CASTGALSYEQYF.

The chain uses TRBV30 and TRBJ1-5, with D unresolved. Per germline, CDR1 GTSNPN and CDR2 SVGIG (reference sequence). Trimming removed 0 bases at V and 8 bases at J, with 11 bases between. The CDR3 is made up of 13 amino acids. The CDR3 reads CAWSVGEGKPQHF. The CDR3 nucleotides are TGTGCCTGGAGTGTAGGAGAGGGCAAGCCCCAGCATTTT.

This clonotype was found a few times. The chain uses TRBV27 and TRBJ2-1; tentatively, D is TRBD1 (5 bases). V lost 8 bases and J 5 bases, leaving 13 bases between the germline ends. Germline V gene data show CDR1 as MNHEY and CDR2 as SMNVEV (reference sequence). The CDR3 runs 13 residues. The CDR3 reads CASGARSDNEQFF. CDR3 sequence (DNA): TGTGCCAGCGGGGCCCGCAGCGACAATGAGCAGTTCTTC.

This clonotype was counted ten times or more. The chain uses TRBV20-1 and TRBJ1-5; TRBD1 might be the D (6 bases). Trimming removed 2 bases at V and 5 bases at J, with 16 bases between. This CDR3 region has 15 residues. Looked up from germline, CDR1 is DFQATT and CDR2 is SNEGSKA (reference sequence). CDR3 DNA sequence: TGCAGTGCTAGAAGGGTTGGGGGCGGGGATCAGCCCCAGCATTTT. Protein sequence: CSARRVGGGDQPQHF.